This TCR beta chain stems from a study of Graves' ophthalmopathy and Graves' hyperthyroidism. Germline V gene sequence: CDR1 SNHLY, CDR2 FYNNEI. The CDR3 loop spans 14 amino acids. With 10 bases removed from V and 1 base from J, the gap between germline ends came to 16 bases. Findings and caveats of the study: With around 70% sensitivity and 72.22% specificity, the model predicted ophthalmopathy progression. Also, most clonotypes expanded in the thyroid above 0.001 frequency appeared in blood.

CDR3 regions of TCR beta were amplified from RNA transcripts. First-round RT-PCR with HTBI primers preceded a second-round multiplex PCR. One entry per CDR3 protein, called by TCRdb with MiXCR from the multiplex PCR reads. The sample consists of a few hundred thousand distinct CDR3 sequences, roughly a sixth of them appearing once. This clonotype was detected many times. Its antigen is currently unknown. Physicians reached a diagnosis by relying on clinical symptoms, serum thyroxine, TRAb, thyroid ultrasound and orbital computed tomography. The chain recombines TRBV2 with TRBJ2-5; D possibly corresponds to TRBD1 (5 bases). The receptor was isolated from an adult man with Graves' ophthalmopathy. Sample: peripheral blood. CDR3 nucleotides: TGTGCCACCCATAAGGGGATCGTCCAAGAGACCCAGTACTTC. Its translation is CATHKGIVQETQYF.